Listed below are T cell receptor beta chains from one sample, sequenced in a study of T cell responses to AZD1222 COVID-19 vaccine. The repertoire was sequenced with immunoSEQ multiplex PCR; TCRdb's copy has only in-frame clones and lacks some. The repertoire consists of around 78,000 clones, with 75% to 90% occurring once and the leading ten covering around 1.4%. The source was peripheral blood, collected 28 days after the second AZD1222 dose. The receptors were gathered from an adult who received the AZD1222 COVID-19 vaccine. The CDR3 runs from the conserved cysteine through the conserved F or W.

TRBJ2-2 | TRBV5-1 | CASSLTLSGELFF
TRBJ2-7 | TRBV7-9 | CASSFPGFKEEQYF
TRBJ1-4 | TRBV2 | CASSEGQLTNEKLFF
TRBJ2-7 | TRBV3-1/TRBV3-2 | CASSRGTGGYEQYF
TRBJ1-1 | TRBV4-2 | CASTFAGTDQNTEAFF
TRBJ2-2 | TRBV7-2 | CASSPTGTPGELFF
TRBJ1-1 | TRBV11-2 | CATRDGVNTEAFF
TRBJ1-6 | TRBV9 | CASSVGGSAYNSPLHF
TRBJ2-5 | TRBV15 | CATSTRQQETQYF
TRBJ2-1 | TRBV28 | CASSLRDPPRLYNEQFF
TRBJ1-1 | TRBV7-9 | CASGVRATPTTEAFF
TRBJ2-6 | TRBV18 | CASSPNGGAGANVLTF
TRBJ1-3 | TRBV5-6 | CASSLPGLSSGNTIYF
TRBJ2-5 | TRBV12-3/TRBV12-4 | CASSYGDRETQYF
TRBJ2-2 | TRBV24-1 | CATMTGDTGELFF
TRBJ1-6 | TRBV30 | CAWSVLRGTGRNSPLHF